These 9 T cell receptor beta chains share one sample of origin, sequenced in a study of blood T cell repertoires in COVID-19. Sequenced by immunoSEQ multiplex PCR; TCRdb stores in-frame clones only, minus some. Here the sample spans roughly 250,000 clones, about 88% being singletons. The specimen was peripheral blood. Every receptor here comes from a middle-aged woman who had recovered from COVID-19.

V gene TRBV29-1 combines with J gene TRBJ1-2; D not certain. This CDR3 is 11 amino acids long. Trimming removed 8 bases from V and 3 bases from J, with 10 bases in between. The germline V gene has CDR1 SQVTM and CDR2 ANQGSEA. CDR3 residues: CSPGGYYGYTF. CDR3 bases: TGCAGCCCTGGAGGTTACTATGGCTACACCTTC.

This clone has a single count. The J gene is TRBJ1-5, the V gene TRBV11-1, with 7 nucleotides matching TRBD1. CDR3 length: 14 residues. J lost 4 bases, V lost 5 bases, and 5 bases had no gene match. Germline V lookup: CDR1 SGHAT, CDR2 FQDESV (reference sequence). The CDR3 sequence: CASSQGTVNQPQHF. The CDR3 DNA sequence: TGTGCCAGCAGCCAGGGGACAGTTAATCAGCCCCAGCATTTT.

V usage is TRBV18 and J usage is TRBJ2-1; 7 bases align to TRBD2. The CDR3 runs 13 residues. Germline V gene sequence: CDR1 KGHSH, CDR2 LQKENI. V lost 8 bases to trimming and J lost 7 bases; unmatched junction nucleotides: 8. The chain's CDR3 is CASTHGGVNEQFF. DNA of the CDR3: TGTGCCAGCACTCATGGGGGGGTAAATGAGCAGTTCTTC.

The rearrangement links TRBV6-5 to TRBJ2-3; D is uncertain. V dropped 2 bases and J dropped 5 bases, with 11 bases sitting between them. CDR1 MNHEY and CDR2 SVGAGI come from the germline V gene. The CDR3 is 14 residues long. CDR3: CASSYRVSKDTQYF. In nucleotides, the CDR3 is TGTGCCAGCAGTTACCGGGTTTCAAAAGATACGCAGTATTTT.

This chain connects TRBV12-5 to TRBJ2-7, with TRBD1 matching over 7 bases. The junction had 0 bases not matched to a gene; V was cut back by 2 bases and J by 2 bases. Germline loops: CDR1 LGHNT, CDR2 FRNRAP. The CDR3 is made up of 13 amino acids. The CDR3: CASGLQGAYEQYF. As DNA, the CDR3 is TGTGCTAGTGGTTTGCAGGGGGCCTACGAGCAGTACTTC.

As for this clone: Other DNA sequences of this sample code for an identical CDR3. This chain uses TRBV9 with TRBJ2-5, with D possibly being TRBD2 (5 bases). The CDR3 is made up of 14 amino acids. Germline assignment: CDR1 SGDLS and CDR2 YYNGEE. V was pared by 0 bases and J by 1 base, with 7 bases between. The CDR3 nucleotides read TGTGCCAGCAGCGTAGGAGGAGGCCAAGAGACCCAGTACTTC. Protein product: CASSVGGGQETQYF.

This chain connects TRBV4-3 to TRBJ1-4; maybe TRBD1 (6 bases). CDR1 is LGHNA, CDR2 YSLEER, per germline. V was clipped by 1 base and J by 2 bases, with 14 bases between them. The CDR3 sequence is 17 residues long. The DNA of the CDR3 is TGCGCCAGCAGCCAAGTCGGGAGGGGGACTACTAATGAAAAACTGTTTTTT. As protein: CASSQVGRGTTNEKLFF.

This sequence joins TRBV19 and TRBJ1-2; tentatively, D is TRBD1 (5 bases). Trimming cost V 6 bases and J 4 bases, with 18 bases left between them. Germline-derived CDR1 and CDR2 are LNHDA and SQIVND (reference sequence). This CDR3 is 15 amino acids long. CDR3 residues: CASSMEGQAVYGYTF. In DNA, the CDR3 is TGTGCCAGTAGCATGGAGGGGCAGGCAGTCTATGGCTACACCTTC.

This sequence joins TRBV2 and TRBJ1-6, with D possibly being TRBD1 (5 bases). The germline gives CDR1 SNHLY, CDR2 FYNNEI. The V gene lost 3 bases and the J gene lost 7 bases, with 13 bases spanning the gap. The CDR3 totals 15 residues. CDR3 sequence: CASSETDMGNSPLHF. The CDR3, as DNA: TGTGCCAGCAGTGAGACGGACATGGGGAATTCACCCCTCCACTTT.